This paragraph covers one T cell receptor beta chain sequence. Its antigen remains unknown. The source of the sample is a study of memory CD8 T cells in hepatitis C reinfection. Whole-study context: After reinfection, a couple of primary-infection resolvers became chronically infected.

Time point described: late/post reinfection, 12 to 24 weeks after detection. No in vitro expansion preceded TCR sequencing of the sorted cells. CDR1 MNHEY and CDR2 SVGAGI come from the germline V gene. The V gene lost 7 bases and the J gene lost 1 base, with 14 bases spanning the gap. The CDR3 is 15 residues long. Only in-frame clones appear in the TCRdb table, and some are missing; sequencing was by immunoSEQ multiplex PCR. The sample holds approximately 46,000 clones, about 88% seen once. Study observations and caveats: Conclusions on public clonotypes and secondary clearance were not definitive with five or six donors.

This rearrangement joins TRBV6-5 to TRBJ2-1; D is perhaps TRBD2 (6 bases). The sequenced sample consisted of naive CD8+ T cells sorted from blood. This clonotype was obtained from a man aged 18 to 29 with hepatitis C virus infection. CDR3 sequence: CASTPSGPSYNEQFF. CDR3 in DNA: TGTGCCAGCACTCCCAGCGGGCCTTCCTACAATGAGCAGTTCTTC.